This T cell receptor beta chain originates from a study of cytomegalovirus exposure and HLA in healthy donors. Study at large: Around 85 million unique TCR sequences came from HLA-typed donors in an early release.

Germline CDR1 is SGHTA and CDR2 is FQGNSA. The CDR3 has 16 residues. Trimming shortened V by 0 bases and J by 2 bases, and 13 bases separated the two germline ends. The donors were healthy bone marrow donors. Comment on this clone: Antigen: not known.

Study-wide findings and caveats: A reported reduction in N-insertions relative to the roughly 710-donor mean was seen in an Asian-associated ancestry cluster in a later analysis.

13 Jbeta primers and 60 Vbeta primers were used for the PCR. TCRdb's table, derived via immunoSEQ multiplex PCR, lists solely in-frame clones and lacks some. The profile shows about 97,000 clones, around 72% of them singletons. This clonotype was obtained from a man aged 40-49 years in good health and CMV-seronegative. The sequenced sample was PBMCs. The genes are TRBV7-2 and TRBJ1-1; weak D call: TRBD1 (6 bases). As DNA, the CDR3 is TGTGCCAGCAGCTTAGCGACAGGCGCCTTAAACACTGAAGCTTTCTTT. Its protein product is CASSLATGALNTEAFF. The full variable domain, with the rest looked up from reference TRBV7-2 and TRBJ1-1, is GAGVSQSPSNKVTEKGKDVELRCDPISGHTALYWYRQSLGQGLEFLIYFQGNSAPDKSGLPSDRFSAERTGGSVSTLTIQRTQQEDSAVYLCASSLATGALNTEAFFGQGTRLTVV.